This T cell receptor (beta chain) was recorded in a study of cytomegalovirus exposure and HLA in healthy donors (dated by TCRdb to between 2016 and 2019). Concerning the study at large: According to an earlier analysis of around 600 of the donors, about 180 million T cells yielded roughly 110 million unique TCR beta sequences and 276 Gb of sequence data. Approximately 300 gigabases of sequencing data and tens of millions of unique TCR sequences made up an early release that covered some 640 HLA-typed donors. Rather than drawing on any new phenotypic data, the later analysis identified candidate immune exposures from TCR beta sequences and the way those sequences occurred across donors. Among around 400 genotyped donors of the cohort, an average of around 220,000 unique TCR beta nucleotide sequences was sequenced per donor, of which roughly 18% were non-productive. An earlier analysis of several hundred of the donors used high-throughput TCR beta sequencing to judge whether each TCR beta V gene segment behaved as functional or pseudogenic. Typing coverage varied by locus: roughly 629-630 donors for A, B, C, DRB1 and DQB1; roughly 520 for DQA1; over 600 for DPA1; roughly 450 for DPB1. To study patterns of TCR occurrence, a later analysis re-analyzed previously published TCR beta repertoires from hundreds of donors and added high-resolution HLA genotyping. All discovery cohort repertoires had been generated using a single sequencing platform. Alongside the repertoire data, information on donor age, sex, ethnicity and CMV serostatus was compiled. The study used immunosequencing to profile the T cell repertoires of 600 to 850 subjects and linked those repertoires to cytomegalovirus serostatus. Four to six DR-DQ haplotypes were handled as single units for association and clustering, since linkage in the cohort was strong. The study was designed to test whether signatures of past pathogen exposure could be identified by cataloging public T cell receptors. Genome-wide SNP genotypes for about 65% of the roughly 670 donors were used in a later genetic analysis, which treated that subset as a discovery cohort. Of the 300 to 500 genotyped donors, more than 75% were placed in the genetic ancestry cluster associated with self-reported Caucasian donors. Besides the first cohort of roughly 660 subjects, a separate validation cohort made up of some 110 different subjects was used. HLA typing included class I and class II loci at four-digit resolution. To predict cytomegalovirus infection status, the study brought together high-throughput TCR immunosequencing, statistical association of individual TCRs with disease status, and machine learning. The research as a whole found: Broadly in line with IMGT annotations, most TCR beta V segments showed up in productive rearrangements about 90% or about 30% of the time in an earlier analysis of around 600 of the donors. Because HLA typing was unavailable for some donors at each locus, only the typed subset was used in association tests. According to a later analysis, most CMV-associated TCR beta chains appeared to be HLA-restricted, and the HLA associations seemed to be driven largely by CMV exposure. While some public TCRs were present in many individuals, most TCR sequences turned up only very rarely across donors. Some IMGT-functional V segments, including TRBV6-2 and TRBV6-3, could not be told apart with the 87-base-pair reads, so those segments were excluded. The classifier was reported to diagnose cytomegalovirus status with high specificity and sensitivity in both the original cohort and the validation cohort. The study listed 164 TCR beta chains as associated with cytomegalovirus. Strong co-occurrence of HLA alleles, especially DR and DQ, made assigning TCR associations to individual alleles difficult. The sequencing pipeline was judged likely to have produced a cluster of highly shared sequence variants as a technical artifact. At a false discovery rate of 0.05, a later analysis linked approximately 18,000 TCR beta sequences to specific HLA alleles. It was suggested by the authors that the approach could potentially be generalized to other disease states and immunological phenotypes. Roughly uniform sequencing depth across donors was assumed in presence/absence analyses, although this assumption may not hold. In a later analysis, HLA-associated TCR beta chains were found to be more clonally expanded and to have lower generation probabilities than equally common non-associated chains. In this cohort, only TCR beta chains were sequenced, and detectable features were limited by the absence of alpha or paired-chain data. Correlated functional status among segregating V segments might be attributable to linkage disequilibrium, but an unknown experimental factor could not be ruled out. Compared with the 666-donor mean, donors in an Asian-associated ancestry cluster had fewer N-insertions in productive TCRs, according to a later genetic analysis. V-gene and J-gene trimming of TCR beta chains was associated with a missense DCLRE1C variant in a later genetic analysis, and the association was replicated in an independent cohort. Because counts were too low, around 17 rarely observed V segments, including chromosome 9 orphons, were left out of the earlier analysis of about 500 of the donors. In vitro tests confirmed that a few of the cytomegalovirus-associated TCR beta chains recognize cytomegalovirus antigens. A later analysis reported that several top co-occurrence clusters appeared linked to parvovirus B19, influenza, CMV and Epstein-Barr virus. In a later analysis, TCR association rates were found to vary across HLA loci, with the most associated TCRs seen for DRB1 alleles and the fewest for HLA-C alleles. A further reported finding was that TCR beta sequences accurately predicted the HLA-A and HLA-B alleles for most subjects in the first cohort. For the cohort, immune exposure information was limited to CMV serostatus.

On this clone itself: Its antigen remains unidentified. Nothing much larger sits one base from this clone, and base qualities are not available.

In total, roughly 670 healthy bone marrow donors made up the cohort. All cohort members were sampled while nominally healthy, although unrecorded immune exposures were likely present. The donor was CMV seronegative and belonged to the group of over 300 seronegative cohort members. Every donor gave a peripheral blood sample, and the peripheral blood mononuclear cells from that sample were used for TCR beta sequencing. Genomic DNA extraction from the blood cell samples was performed with the Qiagen DNeasy Blood Extraction Kit. The V end loses 0 bases and the J end loses 10 bases, and a stretch of 14 bases separates them. The CDR3 measures 14 amino acids from cysteine to phenylalanine. The retained sequence is limited to the CDR3, 42 bases, with the frame set at the first base. Based on the germline V gene, the CDR1 and CDR2 sequences are SGDLS and YYNGEE. Library creation used the immunoSEQ multiplex PCR assay. For the multiplex PCR, a mixture combining 60 forward primers for TCR Vbeta segments and 13 reverse primers for TCR Jbeta segments was used. A multiplex PCR assay on genomic DNA amplified the CDR3 region of rearranged TCR beta genes. On the Illumina HiSeq System, the amplified TCR beta libraries were sequenced as 87-base-pair reads. The paper's processing steps were these. Across the 640 or so repertoires, a later analysis counted tens of millions of unique TCR beta chains, around 10 million of which were shared by at least two donors. Raw reads were error-corrected and collapsed into unique sequences by a nearest-neighbor algorithm in which closely related sequences were merged to remove PCR and sequencing errors. V, D and J gene segments were assigned by aligning CDR3 sequences to IMGT reference sequences. For a sequence to be retained, at least a six-nucleotide match to both a V gene segment and a J gene segment was required. Rearrangements were called productive when the CDR3 lacked stop codons and stayed in frame with V and J; all others were non-productive. CDR3 was defined according to IMGT convention as the region running from the second conserved V-encoded cysteine to the conserved J-encoded phenylalanine. The earlier analysis of 550 to 650 of the donors excluded any sequence lacking an unambiguous match to a single V gene segment. An earlier analysis of a few hundred of the donors classified V segments as functional when productive rearrangements were above 56.7% and as segregating when the standard deviation between donors was above 5%. A statistical classification framework was built to diagnose cytomegalovirus status from the catalog of TCR beta chain sequences. V and J gene assignment, in a later analysis, came from comparing TCR nucleotide sequences with IMGT/GENE-DB human TR gene sequences. The TCRdist pipeline was used in a later analysis to assign CDR3 sequences and most-parsimonious VDJ recombination scenarios. In a later analysis, each TCR beta chain was defined by its CDR3 amino acid sequence together with its V-gene family, and reads lacking a unique V-gene family were excluded. A later analysis removed 500 to 600 highly shared, low-generation-probability nucleotide sequences to deal with suspected cross-contamination and a sequencing artifact. For each public chain, a later analysis derived a clonal expansion index from normalized ranks of inferred template counts within each repertoire. Generation probabilities in a later analysis came from a VDJ recombination model fitted to out-of-frame rearrangements, and those results were checked against IGoR. A later analysis scored TCR-TCR, TCR-HLA and TCR-CMV co-occurrence with hypergeometric tests, applying a repertoire-size bias correction to TCR pairs. To estimate false discovery rates, a later analysis permuted the HLA or CMV assignments 20 times. In a later analysis, co-occurring TCRs were grouped using DBSCAN, with TCRdist sequence similarity added in when clustering inside HLA-allele-positive subsets. For co-occurrence clustering, repertoires with fewer than 30,000 or more than 120,000 public chains were excluded, along with five repertoires with anomalous nucleotide sharing. The source is immuneACCESS, and TCRdb retained only in-frame sequences with V and J called. Part of the clones is not carried over; for the studies checked, unresolved V genes explain less than half of this, and the remainder is unexplained. D and trimming were read from the DNA, whereas the V and J calls and clone size are those reported in that table. This sample is represented by just over 200,000 clones; 65% to 85% of them were singletons. Clones ranked in the top ten supply 1.7% of the sample.

Recombination linked TRBV9 to TRBJ1-5, with the identity of the D gene unclear. The origin of this receptor is a man aged 50-60 years in good health and CMV-seronegative. The sequencing sample was made of PBMCs. The sequence in DNA is TGTGCCAGCAGCGTAGAGCCAGGTCAAAAACCCCAGCATTTT. Its product reads: CASSVEPGQKPQHF.